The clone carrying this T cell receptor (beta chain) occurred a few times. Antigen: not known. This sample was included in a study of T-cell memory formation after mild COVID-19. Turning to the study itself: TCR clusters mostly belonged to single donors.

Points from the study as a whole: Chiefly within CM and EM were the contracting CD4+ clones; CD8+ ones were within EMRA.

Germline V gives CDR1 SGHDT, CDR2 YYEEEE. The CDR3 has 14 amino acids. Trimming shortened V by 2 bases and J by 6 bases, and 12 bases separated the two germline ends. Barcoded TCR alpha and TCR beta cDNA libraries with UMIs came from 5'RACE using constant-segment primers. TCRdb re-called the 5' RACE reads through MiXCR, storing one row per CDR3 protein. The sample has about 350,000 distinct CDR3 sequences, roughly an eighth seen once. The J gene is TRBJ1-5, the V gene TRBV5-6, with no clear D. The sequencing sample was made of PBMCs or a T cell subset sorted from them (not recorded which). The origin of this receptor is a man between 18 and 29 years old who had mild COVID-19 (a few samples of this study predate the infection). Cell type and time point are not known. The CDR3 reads CASSLGSHTQPQHF. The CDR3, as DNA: TGTGCCAGCAGCTTAGGTAGTCATACTCAGCCCCAGCATTTT. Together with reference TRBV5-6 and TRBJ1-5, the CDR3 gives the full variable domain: DAGVTQSPTHLIKTRGQQVTLRCSPKSGHDTVSWYQQALGQGPQFIFQYYEEEERQRGNFPDRFSGHQFPNYSSELNVNALLLGDSALYLCASSLGSHTQPQHFGDGTRLSIL.